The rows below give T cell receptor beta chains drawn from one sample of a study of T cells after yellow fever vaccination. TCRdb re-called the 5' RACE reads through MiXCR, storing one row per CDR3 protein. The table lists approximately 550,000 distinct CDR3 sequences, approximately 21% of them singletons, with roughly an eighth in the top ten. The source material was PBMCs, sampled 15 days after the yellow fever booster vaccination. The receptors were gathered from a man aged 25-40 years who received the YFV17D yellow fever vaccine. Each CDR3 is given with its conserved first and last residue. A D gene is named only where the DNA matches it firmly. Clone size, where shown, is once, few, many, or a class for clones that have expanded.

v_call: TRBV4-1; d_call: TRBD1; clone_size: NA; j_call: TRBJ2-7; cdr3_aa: CASSDSLGQTYEQYF; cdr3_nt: TGCGCCAGCAGCGATTCATTGGGACAGACCTACGAGCAGTACTTC
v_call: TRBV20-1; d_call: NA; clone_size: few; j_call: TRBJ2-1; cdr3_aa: CSAPKGGVMNEQFF; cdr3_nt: TGCAGTGCTCCCAAGGGGGGAGTTATGAATGAGCAGTTCTTC
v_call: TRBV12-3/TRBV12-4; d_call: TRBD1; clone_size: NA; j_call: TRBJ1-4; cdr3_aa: CASRAPGQGNEKLFF; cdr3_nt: TGTGCCAGCAGAGCCCCGGGACAGGGTAATGAAAAACTGTTTTTT
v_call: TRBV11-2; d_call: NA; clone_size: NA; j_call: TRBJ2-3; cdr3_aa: CASSLDPSSTDTQYF; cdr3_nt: TGTGCCAGCAGCTTAGATCCGAGCAGCACAGATACGCAGTATTTT
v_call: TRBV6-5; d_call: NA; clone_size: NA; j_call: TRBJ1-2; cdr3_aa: CASSYDRSNYGYTF; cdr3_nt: TGTGCCAGCAGTTACGACAGATCTAACTATGGCTACACCTTC
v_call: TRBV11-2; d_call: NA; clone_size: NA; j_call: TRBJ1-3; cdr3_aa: CASGVRADSGNTIYF; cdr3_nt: TGTGCCAGCGGCGTCCGGGCCGACTCTGGAAACACCATATATTTT
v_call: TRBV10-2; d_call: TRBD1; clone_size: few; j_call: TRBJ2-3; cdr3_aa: CASSDRQGGADTQYF; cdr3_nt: TGCGCCAGCAGTGATCGACAGGGGGGGGCAGATACGCAGTATTTT
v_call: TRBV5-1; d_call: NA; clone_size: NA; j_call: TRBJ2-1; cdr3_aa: CASSLDGRWIGANEQFF; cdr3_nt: TGCGCCAGCAGCTTGGATGGGCGATGGATAGGGGCAAATGAGCAGTTCTTC
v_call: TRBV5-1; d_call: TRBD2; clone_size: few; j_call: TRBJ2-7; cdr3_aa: CASTLAGNYEQYF; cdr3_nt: TGCGCCAGCACCTTAGCGGGGAACTACGAGCAGTACTTC
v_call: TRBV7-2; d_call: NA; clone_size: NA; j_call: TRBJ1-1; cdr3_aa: CASSLNRDGEAFF; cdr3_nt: TGTGCCAGCAGCTTAAACAGAGATGGTGAAGCTTTCTTT
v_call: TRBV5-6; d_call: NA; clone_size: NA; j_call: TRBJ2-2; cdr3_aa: CASSLPGTLVARELFF; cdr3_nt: TGTGCCAGCAGCTTACCCGGGACACTAGTAGCGCGGGAGCTGTTTTTT
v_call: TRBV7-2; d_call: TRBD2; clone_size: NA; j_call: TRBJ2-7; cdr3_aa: CASSRLAGVEQYF; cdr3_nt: TGTGCCAGCAGCCGACTAGCGGGAGTCGAGCAGTACTTC
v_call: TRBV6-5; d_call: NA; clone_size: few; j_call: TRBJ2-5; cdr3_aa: CASSFGPSSETQYF; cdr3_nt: TGTGCCAGCAGTTTCGGACCTAGCTCAGAGACCCAGTACTTC
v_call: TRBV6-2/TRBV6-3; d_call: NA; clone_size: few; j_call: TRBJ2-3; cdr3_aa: CARVLTDTQYF; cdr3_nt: TGTGCCAGGGTACTGACAGATACGCAGTATTTT
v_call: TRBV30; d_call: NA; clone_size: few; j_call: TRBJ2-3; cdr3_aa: CAWIGRGTDTQYF; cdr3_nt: TGTGCCTGGATTGGCCGGGGCACAGATACGCAGTATTTT
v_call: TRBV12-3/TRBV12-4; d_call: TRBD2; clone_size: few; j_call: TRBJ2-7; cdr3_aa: CASSLIKAGLGTYEQYF; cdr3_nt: TGTGCCAGCAGCCTCATAAAAGCGGGACTAGGCACCTACGAGCAGTACTTC
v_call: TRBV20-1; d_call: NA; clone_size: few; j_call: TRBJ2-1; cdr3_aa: CSIVRDGDNEQFF; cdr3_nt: TGCAGTATCGTTCGGGACGGAGACAATGAGCAGTTCTTC
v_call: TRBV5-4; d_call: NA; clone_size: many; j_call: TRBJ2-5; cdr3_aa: CASSLGGSWETQYF; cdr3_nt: TGTGCCAGCAGCTTAGGAGGGAGCTGGGAGACCCAGTACTTC
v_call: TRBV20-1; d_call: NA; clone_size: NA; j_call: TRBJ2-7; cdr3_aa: CSARAGTPYEQYF; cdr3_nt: TGCAGTGCTAGAGCGGGCACCCCCTACGAGCAGTACTTC
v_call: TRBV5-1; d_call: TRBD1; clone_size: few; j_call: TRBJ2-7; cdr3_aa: CASSSQGQGAYEQYF; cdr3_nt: TGCGCCAGCAGCAGCCAGGGACAGGGAGCCTACGAGCAGTACTTC
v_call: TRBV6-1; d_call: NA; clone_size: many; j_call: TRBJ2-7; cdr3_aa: CASSKWDGTYEQYF; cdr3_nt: TGTGCCAGCAGTAAATGGGACGGGACCTACGAGCAGTACTTC
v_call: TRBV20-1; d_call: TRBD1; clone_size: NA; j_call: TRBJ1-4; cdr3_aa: CSADRDSYEKLFF; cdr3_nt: TGCAGTGCTGACCGGGACAGCTATGAAAAACTGTTTTTT
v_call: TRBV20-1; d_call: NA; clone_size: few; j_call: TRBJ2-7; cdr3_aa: CSASGSAYSYEQYF; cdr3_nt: TGCAGTGCTAGCGGTAGCGCTTACTCCTACGAGCAGTACTTC
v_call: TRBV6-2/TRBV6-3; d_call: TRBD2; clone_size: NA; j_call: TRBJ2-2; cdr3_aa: CASSFRGLARDISGELFF; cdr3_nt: TGTGCCAGCAGTTTTCGGGGACTAGCCCGGGATATCTCCGGGGAGCTGTTTTTT
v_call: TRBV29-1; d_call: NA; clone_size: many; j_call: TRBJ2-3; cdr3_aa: CSVGTDTQYF; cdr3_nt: TGCAGCGTTGGAACAGATACGCAGTATTTT
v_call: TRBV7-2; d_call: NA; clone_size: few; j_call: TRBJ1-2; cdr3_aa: CASSPGARVYGYTF; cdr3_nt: TGTGCCAGCAGCCCTGGTGCGAGGGTCTATGGCTACACCTTC
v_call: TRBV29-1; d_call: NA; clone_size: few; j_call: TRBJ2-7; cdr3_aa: CSVTGPTYEQYF; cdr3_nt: TGCAGCGTCACAGGGCCCACCTACGAGCAGTACTTC
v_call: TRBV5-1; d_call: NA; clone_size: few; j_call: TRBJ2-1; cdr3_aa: CASSPRGLPSYNEQFF; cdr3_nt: TGCGCCAGCAGCCCCCGGGGGCTTCCCTCCTACAATGAGCAGTTCTTC
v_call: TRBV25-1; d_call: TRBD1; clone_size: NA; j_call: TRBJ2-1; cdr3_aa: CASSGRDRALSSYNEQFF; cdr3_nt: TGTGCCAGCAGTGGCCGGGACAGGGCTCTAAGCTCCTACAATGAGCAGTTCTTC
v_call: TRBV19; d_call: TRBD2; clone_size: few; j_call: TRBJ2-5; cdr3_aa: CARSHSGSETQYF; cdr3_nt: TGTGCCAGAAGCCACAGCGGGAGTGAGACCCAGTACTTC
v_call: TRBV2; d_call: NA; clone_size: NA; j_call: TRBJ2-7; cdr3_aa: CAIGGRLNEQYF; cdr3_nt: TGTGCCATCGGCGGCAGGCTCAACGAGCAGTACTTC
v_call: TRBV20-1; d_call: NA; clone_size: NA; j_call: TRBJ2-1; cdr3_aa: CSARPDMGAGSSYNEQFF; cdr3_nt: TGCAGTGCTAGACCTGATATGGGGGCCGGGAGCTCCTACAATGAGCAGTTCTTC
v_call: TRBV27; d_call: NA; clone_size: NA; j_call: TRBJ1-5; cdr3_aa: CASSLEGMGNQPQHF; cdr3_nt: TGTGCCAGCAGTTTGGAGGGAATGGGCAATCAGCCCCAGCATTTT
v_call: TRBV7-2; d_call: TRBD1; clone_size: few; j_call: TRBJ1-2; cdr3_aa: CASSFRQGWSSGGYTF; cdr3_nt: TGTGCCAGCAGCTTCCGACAGGGGTGGTCGTCGGGTGGCTACACCTTC
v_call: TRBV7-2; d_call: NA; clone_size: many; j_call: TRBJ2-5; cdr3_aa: CASRAQETQYF; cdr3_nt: TGCGCCAGCAGGGCCCAAGAGACCCAGTACTTC
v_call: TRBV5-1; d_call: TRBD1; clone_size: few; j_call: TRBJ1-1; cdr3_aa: CASSKDRRNEAFF; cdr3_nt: TGCGCCAGCAGCAAGGACAGGAGGAATGAAGCTTTCTTT
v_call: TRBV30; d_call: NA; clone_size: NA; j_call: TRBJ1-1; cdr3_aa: CAWSPQANTEAFF; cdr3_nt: TGTGCCTGGAGTCCCCAGGCGAACACTGAAGCTTTCTTT
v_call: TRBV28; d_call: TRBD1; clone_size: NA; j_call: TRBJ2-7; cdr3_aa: CASTRQGYEQYF; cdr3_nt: TGTGCCAGCACCCGACAGGGGTACGAGCAGTACTTC
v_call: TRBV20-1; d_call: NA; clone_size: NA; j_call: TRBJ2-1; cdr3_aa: CSAREGGEQFF; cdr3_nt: TGCAGTGCTAGAGAGGGGGGTGAGCAGTTCTTC
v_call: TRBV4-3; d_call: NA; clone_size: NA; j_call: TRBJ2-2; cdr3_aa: CASSQDVGTGELFF; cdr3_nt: TGCGCCAGCAGCCAAGATGTGGGTACCGGGGAGCTGTTTTTT
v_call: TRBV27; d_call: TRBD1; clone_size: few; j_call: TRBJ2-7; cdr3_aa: CASSLKQGALYEQYF; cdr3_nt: TGTGCCAGCAGTTTAAAACAGGGGGCCCTCTACGAGCAGTACTTC
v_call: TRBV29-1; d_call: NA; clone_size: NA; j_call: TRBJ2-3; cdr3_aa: CSAEGPGEDTQYF; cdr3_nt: TGCAGCGCAGAAGGTCCCGGAGAAGATACGCAGTATTTT
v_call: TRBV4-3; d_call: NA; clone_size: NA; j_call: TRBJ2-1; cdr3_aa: CASSTTQYNEQFF; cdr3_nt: TGCGCCAGCAGCACTACTCAGTACAATGAGCAGTTCTTC
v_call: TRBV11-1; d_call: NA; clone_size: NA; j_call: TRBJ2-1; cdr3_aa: CASSRGADYNEQFF; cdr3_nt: TGTGCCAGCAGCCGGGGGGCCGATTACAATGAGCAGTTCTTC
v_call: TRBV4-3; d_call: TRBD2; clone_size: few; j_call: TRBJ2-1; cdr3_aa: CASSPEREVYNEQFF; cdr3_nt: TGCGCCAGCAGCCCCGAGCGGGAGGTCTACAATGAGCAGTTCTTC
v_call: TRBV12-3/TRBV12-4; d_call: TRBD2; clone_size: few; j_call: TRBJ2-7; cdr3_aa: CASGRTSGSRLEQYF; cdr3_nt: TGTGCCAGCGGGCGGACTAGCGGGAGCCGCTTGGAGCAGTACTTC